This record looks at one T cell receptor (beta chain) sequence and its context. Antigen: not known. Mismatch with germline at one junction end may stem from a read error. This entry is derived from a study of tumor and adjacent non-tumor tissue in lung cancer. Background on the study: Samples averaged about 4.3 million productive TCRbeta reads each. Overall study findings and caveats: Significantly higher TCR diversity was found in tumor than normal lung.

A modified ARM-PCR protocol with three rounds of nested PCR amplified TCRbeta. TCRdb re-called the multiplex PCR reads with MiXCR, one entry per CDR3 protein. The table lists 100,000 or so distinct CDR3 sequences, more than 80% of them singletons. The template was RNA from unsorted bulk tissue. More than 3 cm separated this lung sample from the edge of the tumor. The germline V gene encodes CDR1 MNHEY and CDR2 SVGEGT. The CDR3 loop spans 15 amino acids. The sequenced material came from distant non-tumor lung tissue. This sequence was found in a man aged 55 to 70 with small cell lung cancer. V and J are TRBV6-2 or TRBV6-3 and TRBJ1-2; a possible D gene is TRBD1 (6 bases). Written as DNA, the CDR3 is TGTGCCAGCAGTGTCTCAGGGGCACCTAACTATGACTACACCTTC. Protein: CASSVSGAPNYDYTF.